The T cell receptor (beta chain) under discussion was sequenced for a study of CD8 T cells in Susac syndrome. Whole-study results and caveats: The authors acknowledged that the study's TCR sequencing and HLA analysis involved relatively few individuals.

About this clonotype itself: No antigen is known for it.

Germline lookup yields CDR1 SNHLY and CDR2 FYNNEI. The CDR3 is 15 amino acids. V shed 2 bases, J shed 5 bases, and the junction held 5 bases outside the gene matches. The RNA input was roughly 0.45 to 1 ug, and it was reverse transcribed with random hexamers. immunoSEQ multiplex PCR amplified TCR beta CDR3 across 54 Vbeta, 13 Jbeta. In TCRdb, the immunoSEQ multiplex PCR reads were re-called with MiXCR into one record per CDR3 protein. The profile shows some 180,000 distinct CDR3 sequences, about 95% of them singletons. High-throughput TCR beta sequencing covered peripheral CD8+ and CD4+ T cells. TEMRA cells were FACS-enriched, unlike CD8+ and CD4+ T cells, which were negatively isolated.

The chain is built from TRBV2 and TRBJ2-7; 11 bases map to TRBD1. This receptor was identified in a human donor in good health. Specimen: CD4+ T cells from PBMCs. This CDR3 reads CASSELGQGVNEQYF. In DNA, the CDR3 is TGTGCCAGCAGTGAATTGGGACAGGGGGTCAACGAGCAGTACTTC.